Presented here are 2 T cell receptor beta chains from one specimen sequenced in a study of T cell responses to AZD1222 COVID-19 vaccine. Using immunoSEQ multiplex PCR, the repertoire was profiled, and TCRdb retains in-frame clones only, with some absent. There are about 98,000 clones in the sample; more than 85% occur only once, and approximately 5% lies in the top ten. The starting material was peripheral blood, obtained on day 0 of AZD1222 vaccination. The receptors come from an adult in good health.

This clone was found a few times. The chain is built from TRBV4-3 and TRBJ1-5; D is unresolved. Per the germline V gene, CDR1 is LGHNA and CDR2 is YSLEER. Trimming stripped 0 bases from V and 2 bases from J, with 17 bases between. The CDR3 is 18 amino acids. The CDR3 spells CASSQDYLKKGRNQPQHF. In DNA form, the CDR3 reads TGCGCCAGCAGCCAAGATTATCTCAAAAAGGGCCGCAATCAGCCCCAGCATTTT.

V and J are TRBV5-6 and TRBJ2-1; 9 nucleotides match TRBD2. V shed 3 bases, J shed 3 bases, and the junction held 7 bases outside the gene matches. The CDR3 loop spans 16 amino acids. The germline CDR1 and CDR2 sequences are SGHDT and YYEEEE. CDR3 coding DNA: TGTGCCAGCAGCTACGGGGGTAGCGGGAGCTACAATGAGCAGTTCTTC. Translation gives CASSYGGSGSYNEQFF.